What follows are 27 T cell receptor beta chains derived from one specimen sequenced in a study of T cell changes during pregnancy in multiple sclerosis. The table came from immunoSEQ multiplex PCR; TCRdb's copy has only in-frame clones and leaves some out. The top ten hold 3.5% to 5% of the sample, which has around 39,000 clones, over 75% seen once. Here the sequenced sample was CD8+ T cells from peripheral blood mononuclear cells, taken in the first trimester of pregnancy. These receptors came from a female donor with multiple sclerosis, enrolled in a pregnancy study.

This chain uses TRBV30 with TRBJ2-7; 7 bases are a match to TRBD1. CDR1 is GTSNPN and CDR2 is SVGIG in the germline V gene (reference sequence). The CDR3 spans 14 residues. V lost 1 base to trimming and J lost 2 bases; unmatched junction nucleotides: 5. CDR3 in DNA: TGTGCCTGGAGTGGTGGACAGGCTACCTACGAGCAGTACTTC. This codes for CAWSGGQATYEQYF.

The chain combines TRBV27 with TRBJ2-1; 7 positions match TRBD1. This CDR3 has 16 residues. Germline V CDR1 and CDR2: MNHEY, SMNVEV (reference sequence). Germline trimming cut 5 bases from V and 0 bases from J; bases unmatched to any gene: 7. The CDR3 spells CASSRSTGISYNEQFF. The CDR3 coding sequence is TGTGCCAGCAGTCGCTCGACAGGGATCTCCTACAATGAGCAGTTCTTC.

V and J are TRBV6-4 and TRBJ2-2; 11 nucleotides line up with TRBD1. Trimming took 2 bases from V and 7 from J; bases not matched to a gene: 3. In germline, CDR1 is MRHNA, CDR2 SNTAGT. The CDR3 consists of 15 residues. In DNA form, the CDR3 reads TGTGCCAGCAGTGACGGACAGGGGGCGGACGGGGAGCTGTTTTTT. Translating it yields CASSDGQGADGELFF.

In its sample, this clone was seen a few times. V is TRBV5-6 and J is TRBJ1-2, with D perhaps matching TRBD1 (6 bases). CDR3 length: 15 residues. V lost 4 bases, J lost 3 bases, and 16 bases lay in between. Germline V CDR1 and CDR2: SGHDT, YYEEEE. The CDR3 loop reads CASSHKQGPDYGYTF. CDR3 DNA: TGTGCCAGCAGCCATAAACAGGGACCGGACTATGGCTACACCTTC.

J is TRBJ2-5 and V is TRBV21-1; TRBD1 is the table's D call and was not checked against the DNA. TRBV21-1 is classified as a pseudogene. The CDR3 totals 19 residues. The CDR3 loop is CASSKARREGDREEETQYF. The CDR3 bases are TGTGCCAGCAGCAAAGCGCGGAGGGAAGGGGACAGGGAGGAAGAGACCCAGTACTTC.

The chain employs TRBV6-1 and TRBJ2-3; D is possibly TRBD1 (5 bases). CDR3 length: 16 residues. V was trimmed by 2 bases and J by 4 bases, leaving 16 bases between them. In germline, CDR1 is MNHNS, CDR2 SASEGT. The chain's CDR3 is CASSEFSLQGSDTQYF. CDR3 nucleotides: TGTGCCAGCAGTGAATTCAGTTTGCAGGGTTCAGATACGCAGTATTTT.

The gene calls are TRBV16 and TRBJ2-2; D unclear. This CDR3 spans 14 amino acids. Germline V gives CDR1 KGHSY, CDR2 FQNENV. V was trimmed by 2 bases and J by 5 bases, leaving 9 bases between them. CDR3 sequence reads: CASSQGPSTGELFF. The CDR3 region has the DNA TGTGCCAGCAGCCAAGGCCCCTCGACCGGGGAGCTGTTTTTT.

The chain carries TRBV9 and TRBJ1-2; 12 positions agree with TRBD1. Germline V CDR1 and CDR2: SGDLS, YYNGEE. This CDR3 is 17 amino acids long. The ends lost 3 bases at V and 2 bases at J; junction bases unmatched: 8. CDR3: CASSANSGTGGNYGYTF. CDR3 DNA: TGTGCCAGCAGCGCGAACTCTGGGACAGGGGGCAACTATGGCTACACCTTC.

Here the CDR3 reads CASSLAGREETQYF. CDR3 DNA: TGTGCCAGCAGCTTAGCTGGCAGGGAAGAGACCCAGTACTTC. The V and J genes are TRBV7-9 and TRBJ2-5, with D perhaps matching TRBD1 (5 bases). Germline V gives CDR1 SEHNR, CDR2 FQNEAQ (reference sequence). Trimming took off 0 bases at V and 3 bases at J, with 8 bases between the two ends. CDR3 length: 14 amino acids.

The chain links TRBV7-3 to TRBJ1-1, with D uncertain. CDR1 SGHTA and CDR2 FQGTGA come from the germline V gene. The V gene lost 6 bases and the J gene lost 2 bases, with 10 bases spanning the gap. CDR3 length: 13 residues. The CDR3: CASSYSGNTEAFF. The CDR3 DNA follows: TGTGCCAGCAGTTACAGCGGAAACACTGAAGCTTTCTTT.

CDR3 loop: CASSSKTFSGYTF. The DNA for the CDR3 is TGCGCCAGCAGCTCGAAGACTTTTAGTGGCTACACCTTC. The chain recombines TRBV4-3 with TRBJ1-2; D is unresolved. The CDR3 length is 13 residues. V dropped 5 bases and J dropped 7 bases, with 14 bases sitting between them. CDR1 is LGHNA and CDR2 is YSLEER in the germline V gene.

The chain carries TRBV4-3 and TRBJ1-4, with D possibly matching TRBD1 (6 bases). V was clipped by 2 bases and J by 2 bases, with 15 bases between them. The V gene's germline CDR1 is LGHNA and CDR2 YSLEER. This CDR3 region has 17 residues. The CDR3 DNA follows: TGCGCCAGCAGCCAACAATCTTCAGGGGCTACTAATGAAAAACTGTTTTTT. Translation: CASSQQSSGATNEKLFF.

This clone appeared once. The genes are TRBV6-5 and TRBJ1-1, with 7 bases aligning to TRBD1. Germline assignment: CDR1 MNHEY and CDR2 SVGAGI. V lost 0 bases to trimming and J lost 6 bases; unmatched junction nucleotides: 7. This CDR3 comprises 15 residues. CDR3 sequence (DNA): TGTGCCAGCAGTTACTCCTACAGGGGTCTCTCTGAAGCTTTCTTT. Encoded protein: CASSYSYRGLSEAFF.

V is TRBV27 and J is TRBJ1-2, with a possible D match to TRBD1 (6 bases). Germline V gives CDR1 MNHEY, CDR2 SMNVEV (reference sequence). V lost 8 bases and J 4 bases, leaving 17 bases between the germline ends. The length of the CDR3 is 14 residues. The DNA for the CDR3 is TGTGCCAGCCGCATTGGGGGAGGGGGCTATGGCTACACCTTC. Its translation: CASRIGGGGYGYTF.

This chain links TRBV30 with TRBJ1-1, with 8 bases fitting TRBD1. The CDR3 is 14 residues long. Trimming cost V 0 bases and J 5 bases; bases outside gene matches: 5. Germline V CDR1 and CDR2: GTSNPN, SVGIG (reference sequence). The CDR3 DNA follows: TGTGCCTGGAGTGTAGCGACAGGGGATACTGAAGCTTTCTTT. This gives the protein CAWSVATGDTEAFF. Full variable domain (outside the CDR3, taken from reference TRBV30 and TRBJ1-1): SQTIHQWPATLVQPVGSPLSLECTVEGTSNPNLYWYRQAAGRGLQLLFYSVGIGQISSEVPQNLSASRPQDRQFILSSKKLLLSDSGFYLCAWSVATGDTEAFFGQGTRLTVV.

The chain carries TRBV13 and TRBJ2-3; D possibly corresponds to TRBD1 (7 bases). The CDR3 is 16 amino acids. Germline CDR1 is PRHDT and CDR2 is FYEKMQ (reference sequence). Trimming removed 5 bases at V and 4 bases at J, with 19 bases between. CDR3 bases: TGTGCCAGCAGCCCCAGGGCCCAGGGGGGTTCAGATACGCAGTATTTT. Amino acid sequence: CASSPRAQGGSDTQYF.

The sample holds one count of this clone. The V and J genes are TRBV9 and TRBJ2-7; tentatively, D is TRBD1 (6 bases). The CDR3 is 13 amino acids. The V and J ends lost 3 bases and 0 bases respectively, with 7 bases between them. CDR1 is SGDLS and CDR2 is YYNGEE in the germline V gene. CDR3 loop: CASSEGGSYEQYF. CDR3 bases: TGTGCCAGCAGCGAAGGGGGCTCCTACGAGCAGTACTTC.

The J gene is TRBJ1-1, the V gene TRBV19; D is undetermined. The germline gives CDR1 LNHDA, CDR2 SQIVND (reference sequence). The CDR3 has 14 amino acids. With 5 bases removed from V and 1 base from J, the gap between germline ends came to 11 bases. The CDR3 is CASSHSGGNTEAFF. CDR3 coding DNA: TGTGCCAGTAGTCACTCAGGAGGGAACACTGAAGCTTTCTTT. The full variable domain, its missing parts supplied by reference TRBV19 and TRBJ1-1, is DGGITQSPKYLFRKEGQNVTLSCEQNLNHDAMYWYRQDPGQGLRLIYYSQIVNDFQKGDIAEGYSVSREKKESFPLTVTSAQKNPTAFYLCASSHSGGNTEAFFGQGTRLTVV.

The V gene is TRBV5-4, the J gene TRBJ1-2, with a possible D match to TRBD1 (5 bases). The CDR3 totals 12 residues. Trimming took 6 bases from V and 8 from J, leaving 14 bases between them. CDR1 and CDR2 (germline): SGHNT, YYREEE (reference sequence). CDR3 loop: CASTLGGGGYTF. The CDR3 region has the DNA TGTGCCAGCACCCTCGGGGGAGGAGGCTACACCTTC. Based on the CDR3 plus reference TRBV5-4 and TRBJ1-2, the full variable domain is ETGVTQSPTHLIKTRGQQVTLRCSSQSGHNTVSWYQQALGQGPQFIFQYYREEENGRGNFPPRFSGLQFPNYSSELNVNALELDDSALYLCASTLGGGGYTFGSGTRLTVV.

This chain uses TRBV5-8 with TRBJ1-6, with 8 bases aligning to TRBD1. Unmatched junction bases numbered 13, after V lost 1 base and J lost 10 bases. The germline CDR1 and CDR2 sequences are SGHTS and YDEGEE. The length of the CDR3 is 17 residues. CDR3 protein: CASSLQGPGGFGSPLHF. The CDR3 bases are TGTGCCAGCAGCTTGCAGGGTCCAGGGGGCTTTGGGTCACCCCTCCACTTT.

V usage is TRBV12-5 and J usage is TRBJ2-5; the match to TRBD1 covers 8 bases. The CDR3 loop spans 14 amino acids. Germline V gene data show CDR1 as LGHNT and CDR2 as FRNRAP. The J segment lost 4 bases and the V segment lost 5 bases, leaving 6 bases of the junction unmatched. The CDR3 here is CASGEPGQVETQYF. The CDR3 DNA reads as TGTGCTAGTGGTGAACCGGGACAGGTAGAGACCCAGTACTTC.

The V and J genes are TRBV4-3 and TRBJ2-7, with 11 positions matching TRBD1. CDR1 and CDR2 from the germline V gene are LGHNA and YSLEER. V trimming: 2 bases; J trimming: 3 bases; junction bases outside the gene matches: 6. This CDR3 has 16 amino acids. CDR3 coding DNA: TGCGCCAGCAGCCAAACAACCGGGACAGGGGGCTACGAGCAGTACTTC. Residues: CASSQTTGTGGYEQYF.

With respect to this clone: One junction end disagrees with the germline gene, perhaps due to a read error. This chain connects TRBV29-1 to TRBJ1-1, with D possibly matching TRBD1 (6 bases). Germline CDR1 and CDR2: SQVTM and ANQGSEA. CDR3 size: 12 residues. CDR3 sequence: CSVEAQGTEAFF. In DNA, the CDR3 is TGCAGCGTCGAAGCACAGGGCACTGAAGCTTTCTTT.

J is TRBJ1-2 and V is TRBV10-3; D is uncertain. Germline CDR1 is ENHRY and CDR2 is SYGVKD. Between the trimmed V and J ends, which lost 1 base and 12 bases, there was a span of 18 bases. The length of the CDR3 is 14 residues. The chain's CDR3 is CAISEWEGELFNTF. The CDR3 nucleotides read TGTGCCATCAGTGAGTGGGAGGGAGAGTTGTTCAACACCTTC.

The V and J genes are TRBV9 and TRBJ2-5; weak D call: TRBD1 (6 bases). The V end lost 2 bases, the J end lost 3 bases, and 17 bases lay between the germline ends. Germline lookup yields CDR1 SGDLS and CDR2 YYNGEE. This CDR3 spans 16 amino acids. CDR3 nucleotides: TGTGCCAGCAGCGTTTCAGGGACATTTCGAGAAGAGACCCAGTACTTC. It codes for CASSVSGTFREETQYF.

This clone was recorded many times. The gene calls are TRBV21-1 and TRBJ1-1; whether TRBD1, the table's D call, matches the DNA was not checked. TRBV21-1 is given as a pseudogene. The CDR3 covers 13 residues. The CDR3 sequence is CASSQGGVKEAFF. The CDR3, as DNA: TGTGCCAGCAGCCAGGGTGGCGTCAAGGAAGCTTTCTTT.

The gene calls are TRBV7-9 and TRBJ1-2; 8 positions match TRBD1. CDR1 SEHNR and CDR2 FQNEAQ come from the germline V gene (reference sequence). Unmatched junction bases numbered 7, after V lost 3 bases and J lost 4 bases. This CDR3 region has 15 residues. DNA of the CDR3: TGTGCCAGCAGCTTTCCGGACAGGGCGGGCTATGGCTACACCTTC. Amino acids: CASSFPDRAGYGYTF.